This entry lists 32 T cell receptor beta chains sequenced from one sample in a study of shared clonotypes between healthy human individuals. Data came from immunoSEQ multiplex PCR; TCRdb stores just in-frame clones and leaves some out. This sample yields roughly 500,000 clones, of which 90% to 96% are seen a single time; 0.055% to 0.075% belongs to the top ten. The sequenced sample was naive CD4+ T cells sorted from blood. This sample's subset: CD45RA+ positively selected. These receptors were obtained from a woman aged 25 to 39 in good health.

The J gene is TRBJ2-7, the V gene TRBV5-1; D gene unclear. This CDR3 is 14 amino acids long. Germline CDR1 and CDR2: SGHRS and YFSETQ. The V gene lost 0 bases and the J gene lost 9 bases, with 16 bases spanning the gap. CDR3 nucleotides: TGCGCCAGCAGCTTGGACACCATAACAGTCGGGCAGTACTTC. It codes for CASSLDTITVGQYF. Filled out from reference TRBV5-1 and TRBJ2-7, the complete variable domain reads KAGVTQTPRYLIKTRGQQVTLSCSPISGHRSVSWYQQTPGQGLQFLFEYFSETQRNKGNFPGRFSGRQFSNSRSEMNVSTLELGDSALYLCASSLDTITVGQYFGPGTRLTVT.

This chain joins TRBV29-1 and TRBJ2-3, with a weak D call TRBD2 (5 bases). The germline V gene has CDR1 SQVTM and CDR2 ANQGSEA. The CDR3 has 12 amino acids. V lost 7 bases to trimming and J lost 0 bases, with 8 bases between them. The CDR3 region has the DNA TGCAGCGGGCAGCGGAGCACAGATACGCAGTATTTT. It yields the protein CSGQRSTDTQYF.

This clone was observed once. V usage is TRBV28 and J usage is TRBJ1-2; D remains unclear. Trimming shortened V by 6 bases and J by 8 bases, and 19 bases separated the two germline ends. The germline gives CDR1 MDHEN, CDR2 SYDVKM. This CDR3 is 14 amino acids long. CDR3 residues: CASSPLAPAGGYTF. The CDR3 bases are TGTGCCAGCAGCCCCCTCGCCCCCGCGGGAGGCTACACCTTC.

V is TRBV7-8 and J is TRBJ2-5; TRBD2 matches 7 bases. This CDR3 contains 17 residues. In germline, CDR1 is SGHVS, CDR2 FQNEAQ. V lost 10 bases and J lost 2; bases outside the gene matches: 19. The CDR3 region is CAIVTGGSTSGQETQYF. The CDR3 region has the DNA TGTGCCATCGTGACGGGCGGGAGCACCTCGGGGCAAGAGACCCAGTACTTC.

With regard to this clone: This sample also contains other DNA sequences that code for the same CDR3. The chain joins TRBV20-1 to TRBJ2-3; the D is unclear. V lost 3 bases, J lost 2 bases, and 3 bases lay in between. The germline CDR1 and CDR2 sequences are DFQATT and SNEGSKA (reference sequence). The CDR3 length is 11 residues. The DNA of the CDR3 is TGCAGTGCTAGCAACACAGATACGCAGTATTTT. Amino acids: CSASNTDTQYF.

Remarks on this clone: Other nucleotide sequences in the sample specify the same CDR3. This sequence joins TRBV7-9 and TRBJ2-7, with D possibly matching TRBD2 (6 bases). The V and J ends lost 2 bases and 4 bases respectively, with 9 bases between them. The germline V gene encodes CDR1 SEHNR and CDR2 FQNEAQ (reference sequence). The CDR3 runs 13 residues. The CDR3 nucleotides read TGTGCCAGCAGCTTACGGGGGAGTTACGAGCAGTACTTC. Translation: CASSLRGSYEQYF.

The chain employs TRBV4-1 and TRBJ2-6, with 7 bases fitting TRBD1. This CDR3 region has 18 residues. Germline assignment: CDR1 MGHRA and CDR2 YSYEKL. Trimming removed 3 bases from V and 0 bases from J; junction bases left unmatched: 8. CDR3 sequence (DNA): TGCGCCAGCAGCCACCCACAGGGACAGCACTCTGGGGCCAACGTCCTGACTTTC. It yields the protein CASSHPQGQHSGANVLTF.

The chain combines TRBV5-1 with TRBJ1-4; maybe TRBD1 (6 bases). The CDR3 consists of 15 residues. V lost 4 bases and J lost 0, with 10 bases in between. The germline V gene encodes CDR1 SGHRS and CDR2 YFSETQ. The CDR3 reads CASSPTGTTNEKLFF. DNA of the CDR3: TGCGCCAGCAGCCCGACAGGTACAACTAATGAAAAACTGTTTTTT. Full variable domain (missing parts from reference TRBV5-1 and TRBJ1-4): KAGVTQTPRYLIKTRGQQVTLSCSPISGHRSVSWYQQTPGQGLQFLFEYFSETQRNKGNFPGRFSGRQFSNSRSEMNVSTLELGDSALYLCASSPTGTTNEKLFFGSGTQLSVL.

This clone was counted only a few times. The CDR3 nucleotides are TGCGCCAGCAGCCTGCGTTGGACCGGGGAGCTGTTTTTT. Translating it yields CASSLRWTGELFF. The rearrangement links TRBV5-1 to TRBJ2-2; D call uncertain. CDR1 SGHRS and CDR2 YFSETQ come from the germline V gene. This CDR3 comprises 13 residues. The germline V and J ends were trimmed by 4 bases and 5 bases, with 9 bases remaining between them.

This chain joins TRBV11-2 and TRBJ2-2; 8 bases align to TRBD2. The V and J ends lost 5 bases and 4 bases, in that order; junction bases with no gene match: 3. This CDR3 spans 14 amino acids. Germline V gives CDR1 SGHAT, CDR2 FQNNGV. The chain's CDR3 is CASSQTSGTGELFF. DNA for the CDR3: TGTGCCAGCAGCCAAACTAGCGGCACCGGGGAGCTGTTTTTT.

Written as DNA, the CDR3 is TGCGCCAGCAGCCGCCCGGGGACAAACACTGAAGCTTTCTTT. It codes for CASSRPGTNTEAFF. The rearrangement links TRBV5-1 to TRBJ1-1, with D possibly TRBD1 on 6 matching bases. V gave up 4 bases and J gave up 2 bases, with 12 bases separating them. The CDR3 has 14 amino acids. In germline, CDR1 is SGHRS, CDR2 YFSETQ. Supplemented by reference TRBV5-1 and TRBJ1-1, the full variable domain reads KAGVTQTPRYLIKTRGQQVTLSCSPISGHRSVSWYQQTPGQGLQFLFEYFSETQRNKGNFPGRFSGRQFSNSRSEMNVSTLELGDSALYLCASSRPGTNTEAFFGQGTRLTVV.

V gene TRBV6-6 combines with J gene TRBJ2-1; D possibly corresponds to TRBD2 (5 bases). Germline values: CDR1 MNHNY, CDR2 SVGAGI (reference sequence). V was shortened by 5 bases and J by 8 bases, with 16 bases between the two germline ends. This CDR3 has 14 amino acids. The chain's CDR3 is CASSGGARPHEQFF. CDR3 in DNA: TGTGCCAGCAGTGGAGGAGCTAGACCTCATGAGCAGTTCTTC.

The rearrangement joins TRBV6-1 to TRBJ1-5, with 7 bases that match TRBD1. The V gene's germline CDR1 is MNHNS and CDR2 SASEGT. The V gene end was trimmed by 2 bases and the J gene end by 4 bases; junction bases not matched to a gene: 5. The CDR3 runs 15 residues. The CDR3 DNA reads TGTGCCAGCAGTGAACTGGGGACAGTAAATCAGCCCCAGCATTTT. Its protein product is CASSELGTVNQPQHF.

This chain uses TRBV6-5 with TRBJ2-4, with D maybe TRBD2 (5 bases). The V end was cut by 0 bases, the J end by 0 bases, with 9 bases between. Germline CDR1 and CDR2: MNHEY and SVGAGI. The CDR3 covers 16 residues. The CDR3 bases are TGTGCCAGCAGTTACTCGTCCGGGGTAGCCAAAAACATTCAGTACTTC. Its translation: CASSYSSGVAKNIQYF.

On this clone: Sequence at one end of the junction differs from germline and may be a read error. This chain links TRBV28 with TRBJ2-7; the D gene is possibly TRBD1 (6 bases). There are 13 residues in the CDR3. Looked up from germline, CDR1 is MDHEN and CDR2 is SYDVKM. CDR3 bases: TGTGCCAGCAGTACGGGACATTCCTACGTGCAGTACTTC. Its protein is CASSTGHSYVQYF.

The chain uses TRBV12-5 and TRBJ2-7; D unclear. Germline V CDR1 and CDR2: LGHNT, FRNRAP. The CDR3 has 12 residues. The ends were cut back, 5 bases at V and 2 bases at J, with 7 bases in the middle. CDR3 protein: CASGREPYEQYF. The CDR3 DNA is TGTGCTAGTGGTAGGGAACCCTACGAGCAGTACTTC.

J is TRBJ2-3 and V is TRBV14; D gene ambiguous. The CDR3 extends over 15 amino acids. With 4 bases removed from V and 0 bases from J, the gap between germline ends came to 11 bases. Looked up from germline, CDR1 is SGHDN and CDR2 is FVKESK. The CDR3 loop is CASSLLASSTDTQYF. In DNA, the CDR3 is TGTGCCAGCAGCCTCCTGGCCAGCAGCACAGATACGCAGTATTTT.

The CDR3 loop is CASSLFGQGVPRDTQYF. The CDR3, as DNA: TGTGCCAGCAGCTTGTTTGGACAGGGGGTTCCACGGGATACGCAGTATTTT. The rearrangement joins TRBV11-1 to TRBJ2-3, with 10 bases matching TRBD1. The CDR3 has 17 residues. V was pared by 3 bases and J by 6 bases, with 12 bases of the junction left unmatched. Germline CDR1 is SGHAT and CDR2 is FQDESV (reference sequence).

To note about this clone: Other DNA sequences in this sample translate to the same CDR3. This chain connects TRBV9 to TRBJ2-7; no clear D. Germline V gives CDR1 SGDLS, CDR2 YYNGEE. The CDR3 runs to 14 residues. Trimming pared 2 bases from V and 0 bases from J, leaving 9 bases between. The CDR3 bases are TGTGCCAGCAGCGTGCAGTCTGGCTCCTACGAGCAGTACTTC. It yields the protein CASSVQSGSYEQYF.

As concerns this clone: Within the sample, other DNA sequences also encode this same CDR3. The CDR3 is CASSIQGGQPQHF. The CDR3 DNA sequence: TGTGCCAGTAGTATTCAGGGGGGTCAGCCCCAGCATTTT. V and J are TRBV19 and TRBJ1-5; the match to TRBD1 covers 7 bases. The CDR3 consists of 13 residues. V shed 3 bases and J 6 bases; nucleotides not matched to a gene: 2. Germline CDR1 and CDR2: LNHDA and SQIVND (reference sequence).

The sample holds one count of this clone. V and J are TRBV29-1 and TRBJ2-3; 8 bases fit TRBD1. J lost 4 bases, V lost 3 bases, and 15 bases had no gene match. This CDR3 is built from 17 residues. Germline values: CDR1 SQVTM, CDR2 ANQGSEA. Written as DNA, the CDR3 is TGCAGCGTTGAGGTATCCGGGACAGGCTTTATCGCAGATACGCAGTATTTT. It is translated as CSVEVSGTGFIADTQYF.

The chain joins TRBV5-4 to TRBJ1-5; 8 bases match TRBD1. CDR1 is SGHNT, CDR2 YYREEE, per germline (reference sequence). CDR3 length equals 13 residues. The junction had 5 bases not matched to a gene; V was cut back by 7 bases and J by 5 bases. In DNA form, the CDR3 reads TGTGCCAGCTCGGAGGACAGGGATCAGCCCCAGCATTTT. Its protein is CASSEDRDQPQHF.

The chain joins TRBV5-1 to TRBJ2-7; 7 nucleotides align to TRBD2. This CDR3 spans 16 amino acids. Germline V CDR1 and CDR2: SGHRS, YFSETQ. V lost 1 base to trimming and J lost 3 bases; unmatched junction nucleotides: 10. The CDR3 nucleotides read TGCGCCAGCAGCTTGAGGTCCATAGCGGGTGGCTACGAGCAGTACTTC. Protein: CASSLRSIAGGYEQYF. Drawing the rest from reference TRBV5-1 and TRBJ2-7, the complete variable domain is KAGVTQTPRYLIKTRGQQVTLSCSPISGHRSVSWYQQTPGQGLQFLFEYFSETQRNKGNFPGRFSGRQFSNSRSEMNVSTLELGDSALYLCASSLRSIAGGYEQYFGPGTRLTVT.

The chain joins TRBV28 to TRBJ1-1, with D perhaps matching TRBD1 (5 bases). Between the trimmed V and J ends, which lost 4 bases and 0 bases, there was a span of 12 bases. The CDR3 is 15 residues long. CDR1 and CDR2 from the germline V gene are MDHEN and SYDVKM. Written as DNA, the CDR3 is TGTGCCAGCAGTTCAGCAGGGTACATGAACACTGAAGCTTTCTTT. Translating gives CASSSAGYMNTEAFF.

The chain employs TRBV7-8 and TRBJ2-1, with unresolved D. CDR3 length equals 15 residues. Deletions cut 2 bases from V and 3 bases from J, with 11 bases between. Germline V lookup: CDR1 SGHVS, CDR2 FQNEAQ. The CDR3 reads CASSLLGLFYNEQFF. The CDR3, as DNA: TGTGCCAGCAGCTTACTCGGGCTCTTCTACAATGAGCAGTTCTTC.

The CDR3 protein is CASSLLRDLFRLAGADEQYF. CDR3 DNA sequence: TGTGCCAGCAGTTTGCTGAGGGACCTCTTCCGACTAGCGGGAGCGGACGAGCAGTACTTC. The gene calls are TRBV28 and TRBJ2-7; 12 nucleotides line up with TRBD2. CDR1 and CDR2 (germline): MDHEN, SYDVKM. This CDR3 contains 20 residues. V lost 3 bases and J lost 5; bases outside the gene matches: 20.

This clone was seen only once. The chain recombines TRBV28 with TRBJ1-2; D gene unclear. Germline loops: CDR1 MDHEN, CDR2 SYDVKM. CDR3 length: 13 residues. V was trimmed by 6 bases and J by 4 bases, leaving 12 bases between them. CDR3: CASRPKSPYGYTF. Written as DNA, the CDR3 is TGTGCCAGCAGACCGAAGAGTCCCTATGGCTACACCTTC.

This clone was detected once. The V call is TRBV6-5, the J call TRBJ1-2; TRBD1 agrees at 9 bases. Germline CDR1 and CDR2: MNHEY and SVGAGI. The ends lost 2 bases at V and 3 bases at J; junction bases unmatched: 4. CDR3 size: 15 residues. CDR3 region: CASSYGGQGDYGYTF. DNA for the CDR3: TGTGCCAGCAGTTACGGGGGACAGGGAGACTATGGCTACACCTTC.

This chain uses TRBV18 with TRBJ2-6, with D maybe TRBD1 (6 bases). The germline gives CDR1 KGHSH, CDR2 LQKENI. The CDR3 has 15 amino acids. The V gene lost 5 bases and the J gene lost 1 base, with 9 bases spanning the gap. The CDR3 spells CASSRQVSGANVLTF. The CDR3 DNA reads TGTGCCAGCTCAAGACAGGTATCTGGGGCCAACGTCCTGACTTTC.

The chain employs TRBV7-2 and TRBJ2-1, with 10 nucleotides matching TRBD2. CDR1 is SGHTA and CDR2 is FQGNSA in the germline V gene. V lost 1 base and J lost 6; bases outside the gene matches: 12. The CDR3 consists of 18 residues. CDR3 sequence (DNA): TGTGCCAGCAGCTTAGACGCGGGGGGGCTAGCGGGAGCCAATGAGCAGTTCTTC. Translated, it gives CASSLDAGGLAGANEQFF. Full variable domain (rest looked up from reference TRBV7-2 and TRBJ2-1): GAGVSQSPSNKVTEKGKDVELRCDPISGHTALYWYRQSLGQGLEFLIYFQGNSAPDKSGLPSDRFSAERTGGSVSTLTIQRTQQEDSAVYLCASSLDAGGLAGANEQFFGPGTRLTVL.

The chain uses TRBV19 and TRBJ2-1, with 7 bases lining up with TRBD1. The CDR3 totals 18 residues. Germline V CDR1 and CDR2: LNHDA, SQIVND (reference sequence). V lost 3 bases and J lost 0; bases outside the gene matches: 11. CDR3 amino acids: CASSMRTGSDSSYNEQFF. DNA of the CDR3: TGTGCCAGTAGTATGCGGACAGGATCCGACAGCTCCTACAATGAGCAGTTCTTC.

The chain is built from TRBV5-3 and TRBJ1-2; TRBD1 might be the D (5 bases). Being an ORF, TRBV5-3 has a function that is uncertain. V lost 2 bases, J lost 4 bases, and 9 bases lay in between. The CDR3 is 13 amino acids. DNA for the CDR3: TGTGCCAGAAGCTTCCGGGGGACCTATGGCTACACCTTC. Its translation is CARSFRGTYGYTF.